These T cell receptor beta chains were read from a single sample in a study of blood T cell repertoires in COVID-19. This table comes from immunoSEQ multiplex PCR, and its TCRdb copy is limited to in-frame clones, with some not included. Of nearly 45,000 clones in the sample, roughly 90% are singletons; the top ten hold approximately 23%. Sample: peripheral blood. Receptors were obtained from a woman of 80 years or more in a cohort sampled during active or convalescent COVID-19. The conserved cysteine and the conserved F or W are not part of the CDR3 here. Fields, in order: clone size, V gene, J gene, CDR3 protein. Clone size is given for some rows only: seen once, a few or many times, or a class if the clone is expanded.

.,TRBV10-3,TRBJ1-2,AIGGHGPHNYGYT
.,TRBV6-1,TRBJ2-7,ASSELYEQY
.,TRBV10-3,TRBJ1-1,ATRGGETRNTEAF
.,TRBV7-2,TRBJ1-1,ASSLAGTGGTEAF
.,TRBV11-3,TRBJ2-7,ASSLDLSVREQY
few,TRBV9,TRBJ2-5,ASSVVQGVGETQY
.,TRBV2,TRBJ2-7,ASSSLAVSQGEQY
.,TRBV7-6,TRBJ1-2,ASSSRGVDGYT
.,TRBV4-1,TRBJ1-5,ASSQPGEWNQPQH
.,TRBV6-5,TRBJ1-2,ASSYSYGRNYGYT
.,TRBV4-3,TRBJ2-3,ASSQDRGRTDTQY
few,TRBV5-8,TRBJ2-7,ASTIGGGAPNYEQY
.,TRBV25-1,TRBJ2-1,ASSEYVGSGVYNEQF
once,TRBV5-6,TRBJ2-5,ASSSLSGDQETQY
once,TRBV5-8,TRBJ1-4,ASSPGSRGGEKLF
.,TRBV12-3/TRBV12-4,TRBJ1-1,ASSFSGNTEAF
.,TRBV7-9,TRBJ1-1,ASSLRDMQGDTEAF
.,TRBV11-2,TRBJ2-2,ASNRGGLPLPGELF
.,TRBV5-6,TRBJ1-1,ASSRGYRATEAF
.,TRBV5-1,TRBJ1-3,ASRPDNSGNTIY
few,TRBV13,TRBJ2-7,ASSTRGSYEQY
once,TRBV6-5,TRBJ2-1,ASSPPGQGGEQF
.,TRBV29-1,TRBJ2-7,SVTSGSYEQY
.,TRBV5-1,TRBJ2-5,ASQTGSQETQY
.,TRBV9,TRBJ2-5,ASSGGLPGEETQY
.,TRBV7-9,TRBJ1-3,ASRDGTAGNTIY
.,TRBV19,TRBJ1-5,ASGGGHQPQH
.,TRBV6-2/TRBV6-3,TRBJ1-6,ASSRQGSSYNSPLH
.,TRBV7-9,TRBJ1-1,ASSQQGYTEAF
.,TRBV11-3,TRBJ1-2,ASSLDSSGRYYGYT
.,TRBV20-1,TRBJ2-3,SASSQGAGDTQY
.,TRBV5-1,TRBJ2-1,ASSLAGTSGQNEQF
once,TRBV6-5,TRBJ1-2,ASSPVQFGYT
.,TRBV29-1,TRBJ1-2,SVVGQGVDGYT
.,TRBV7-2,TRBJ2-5,ASSVREQETQY
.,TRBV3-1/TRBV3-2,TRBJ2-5,ASSQELARQETQY
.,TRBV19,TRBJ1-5,ASSSSGNSNQPQH
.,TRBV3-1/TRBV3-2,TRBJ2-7,ASSPRDWSYEQY
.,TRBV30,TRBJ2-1,AWSDGRELPTYNEQF
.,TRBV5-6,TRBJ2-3,ASSFRVNPSTDTQY
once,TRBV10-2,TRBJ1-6,ASKKGSGTGDSPLH
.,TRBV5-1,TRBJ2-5,ASSLTGQGEQETQY
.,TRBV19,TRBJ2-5,ASSTPSTRGGNQETQY
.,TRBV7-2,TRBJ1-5,ASSPRGGGGNQPQH
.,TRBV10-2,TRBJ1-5,ATDQGDFGQPQH
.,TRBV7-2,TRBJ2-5,ASSAKQGQETQY
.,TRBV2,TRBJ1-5,ASRQGYSNQPQH
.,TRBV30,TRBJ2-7,AWSNLAGAYEQY
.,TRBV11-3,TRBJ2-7,ASSRNRGPYEQY
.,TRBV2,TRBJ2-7,ASIEAGLEQY
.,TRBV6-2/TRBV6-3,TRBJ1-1,ASSLDTFEAAF
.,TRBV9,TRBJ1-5,ASSVDGSGQPQH
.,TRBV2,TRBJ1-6,ASIQHGGLSPLH
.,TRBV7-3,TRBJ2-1,ASSFAGGNIDEQF